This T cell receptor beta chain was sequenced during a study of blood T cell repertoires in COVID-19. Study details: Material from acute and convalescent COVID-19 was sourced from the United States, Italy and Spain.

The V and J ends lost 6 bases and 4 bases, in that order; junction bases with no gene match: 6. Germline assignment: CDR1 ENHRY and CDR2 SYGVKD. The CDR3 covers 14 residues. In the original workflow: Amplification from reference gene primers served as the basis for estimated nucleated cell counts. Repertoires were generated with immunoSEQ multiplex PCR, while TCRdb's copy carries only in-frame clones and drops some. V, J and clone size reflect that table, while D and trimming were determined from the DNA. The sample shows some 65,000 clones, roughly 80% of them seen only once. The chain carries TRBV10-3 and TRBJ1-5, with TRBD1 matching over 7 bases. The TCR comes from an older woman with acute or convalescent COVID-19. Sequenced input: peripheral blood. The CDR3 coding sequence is TGTGCCATCAGGAGACAGGGTCAGAATCAGCCCCAGCATTTT. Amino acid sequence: CAIRRQGQNQPQHF.